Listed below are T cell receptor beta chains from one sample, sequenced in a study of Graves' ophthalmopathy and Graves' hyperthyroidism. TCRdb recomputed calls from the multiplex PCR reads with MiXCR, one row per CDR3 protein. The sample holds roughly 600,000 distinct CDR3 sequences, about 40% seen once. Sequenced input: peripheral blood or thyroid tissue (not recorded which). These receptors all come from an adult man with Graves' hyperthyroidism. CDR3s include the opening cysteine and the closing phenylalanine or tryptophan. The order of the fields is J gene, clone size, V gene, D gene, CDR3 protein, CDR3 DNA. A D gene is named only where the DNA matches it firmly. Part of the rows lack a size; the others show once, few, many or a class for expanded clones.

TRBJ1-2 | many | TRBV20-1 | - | CSAREGRDYGYTF | TGCAGTGCTAGAGAGGGCAGGGACTATGGCTACACCTTC
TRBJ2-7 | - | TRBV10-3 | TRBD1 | CAISAGTGAYEQYF | TGTGCCATCAGTGCCGGGACAGGGGCCTACGAGCAGTACTTC
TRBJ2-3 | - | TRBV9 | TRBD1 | CASSETPGQGIADTQYF | TGTGCCAGCAGCGAGACCCCGGGACAGGGAATTGCAGATACGCAGTATTTT
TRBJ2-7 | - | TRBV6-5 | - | CASSYATAPSYKQYF | TGTGCCAGTAGTTACGCGACGGCCCCCTCCTACAAGCAGTACTTC
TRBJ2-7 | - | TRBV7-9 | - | CASTPGASGDYEQYF | TGTGCCAGCACGCCAGGGGCTAGCGGAGACTACGAGCAGTACTTC
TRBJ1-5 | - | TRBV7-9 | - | CASRAGLAGGEPQHF | TGTGCCAGCAGGGCGGGACTAGCGGGAGGAGAGCCCCAGCATTTT
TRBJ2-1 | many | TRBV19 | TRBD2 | CASSIRREGWKFF | TGTGCCAGTAGTATTCGGCGGGAGGGGTGGAAGTTCTTC
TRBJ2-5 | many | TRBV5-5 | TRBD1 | CASSLQRQGGIETQYF | TGTGCCAGCAGCCTGCAAAGACAGGGGGGAATAGAGACCCAGTACTTC
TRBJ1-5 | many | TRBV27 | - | CASRKDSNQPQHF | TGTGCCAGCAGAAAGGATAGCAATCAGCCCCAGCATTTT
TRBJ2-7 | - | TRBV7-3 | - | CASSLTPTTYEQYF | TGTGCCAGCAGCTTAACGCCCACTACCTACGAGCAGTACTTC
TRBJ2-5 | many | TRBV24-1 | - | CATTGGSEETQYF | TGTGCCACCACTGGGGGGAGTGAGGAGACCCAGTACTTC
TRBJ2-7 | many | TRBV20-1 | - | CSARGATPREQYF | TGCAGTGCTAGAGGAGCCACCCCTAGGGAGCAGTACTTC
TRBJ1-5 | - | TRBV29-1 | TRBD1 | CSVAQGAGQPQHF | TGCAGCGTTGCACAGGGGGCAGGTCAGCCCCAGCATTTT
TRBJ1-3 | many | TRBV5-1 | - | CASSLGPERETIYF | TGCGCCAGCAGCTTGGGCCCGGAAAGGGAGACCATATATTTT
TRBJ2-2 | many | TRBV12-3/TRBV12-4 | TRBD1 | CASSTTGTANTGELFF | TGTGCCAGCAGTACGACCGGGACAGCGAACACCGGGGAGCTGTTTTTT
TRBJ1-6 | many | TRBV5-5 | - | CASSTPFVGVNSPLHF | TGTGCCAGCAGCACACCTTTTGTGGGGGTAAACTCACCCCTCCACTTT
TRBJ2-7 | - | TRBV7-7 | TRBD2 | CASSLTAGGATGEQYF | TGTGCTAGCAGCTTAACCGCGGGAGGGGCGACCGGGGAGCAGTACTTC
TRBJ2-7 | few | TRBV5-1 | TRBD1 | CASGTGGSSYEQYF | TGCGCCAGCGGCACAGGGGGAAGCTCCTACGAGCAGTACTTC
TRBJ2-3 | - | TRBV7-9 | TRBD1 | CASSETGGGDTQYF | TGTGCCAGCAGTGAGACAGGGGGGGGGGATACGCAGTATTTT
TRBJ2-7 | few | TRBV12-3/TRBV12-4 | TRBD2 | CASSFWGEGSYEQYF | TGTGCCAGCAGTTTTTGGGGGGAGGGCTCCTACGAGCAGTACTTC
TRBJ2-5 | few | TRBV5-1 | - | CASSFDRLGSFPYF | TGCGCCAGCAGCTTCGACAGGTTGGGGTCGTTCCCCTACTTC
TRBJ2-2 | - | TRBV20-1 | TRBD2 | CSARPGTSGLGEQFF | TGCAGTGCTAGGCCCGGGACTAGCGGCCTAGGGGAGCAGTTTTTT
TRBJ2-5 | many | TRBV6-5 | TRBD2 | CASSYGGDQETQYF | TGTGCCAGCAGTTACGGGGGGGACCAAGAGACCCAGTACTTC
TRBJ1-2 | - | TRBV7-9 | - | CASSSESGIVGDGYTF | TGTGCCAGCAGCTCAGAATCGGGAATCGTGGGAGATGGCTACACCTTC
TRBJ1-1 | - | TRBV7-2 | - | CASSLVSYAANTEAFF | TGTGCCAGCAGCTTAGTATCCTATGCAGCGAACACTGAAGCTTTCTTT
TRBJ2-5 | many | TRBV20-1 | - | CSAKDRGRETQYF | TGCAGTGCTAAAGACCGGGGGCGGGAGACCCAGTACTTC
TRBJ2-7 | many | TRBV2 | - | CASRRLNYEQYF | TGTGCCAGCAGACGGCTTAACTACGAGCAGTACTTC
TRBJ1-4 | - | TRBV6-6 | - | CASSPDPPGEKLFF | TGTGCCAGCAGCCCGGATCCACCAGGTGAAAAACTGTTTTTT
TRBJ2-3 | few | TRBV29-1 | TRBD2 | CSVGGLAGNTQYF | TGCAGCGTTGGCGGACTAGCGGGGAATACGCAGTATTTT
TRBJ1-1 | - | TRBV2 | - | CASSSLNTGAFF | TGTGCCAGCAGCTCCCTGAACACTGGAGCTTTCTTT
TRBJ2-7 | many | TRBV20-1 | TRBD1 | CSARIQGAEEQYF | TGCAGTGCTAGAATCCAGGGGGCCGAAGAGCAGTACTTC
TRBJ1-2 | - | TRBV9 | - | CASSVEARAGGYTF | TGTGCCAGCAGCGTAGAAGCCAGGGCCGGAGGCTACACCTTC
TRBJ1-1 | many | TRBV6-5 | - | CASSERGWTEAFF | TGTGCCAGCAGTGAAAGAGGGTGGACTGAAGCTTTCTTT
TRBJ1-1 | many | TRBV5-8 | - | CASSLQGEGTEAFF | TGTGCCAGCAGCTTGCAGGGAGAGGGCACTGAAGCTTTCTTT
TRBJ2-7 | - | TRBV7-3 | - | CASSLSSLYNEQYF | TGTGCCAGCAGCTTATCTTCACTGTACAATGAGCAGTACTTC
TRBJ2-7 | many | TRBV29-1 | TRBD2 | CSTRTSGRGEQYF | TGCAGCACCCGGACTAGCGGGAGGGGCGAGCAGTACTTC
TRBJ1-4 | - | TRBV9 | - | CASSPGGGTTNEKLFF | TGTGCCAGCAGCCCAGGCGGCGGAACAACTAATGAAAAACTGTTTTTT
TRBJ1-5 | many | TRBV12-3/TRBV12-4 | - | CASSLPGQPQHF | TGTGCCAGCAGTCTGCCCGGACAGCCCCAGCATTTT
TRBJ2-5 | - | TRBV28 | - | CASSPRIDRTQYF | TGTGCCAGCAGCCCCAGAATCGACAGGACCCAGTACTTC
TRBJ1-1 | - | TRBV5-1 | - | CASSLAVLGEAFF | TGCGCCAGCAGCTTGGCCGTTTTGGGTGAAGCTTTCTTT
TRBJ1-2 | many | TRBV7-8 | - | CASSLYNNYGYTF | TGTGCCAGCAGCTTATACAATAACTATGGCTACACCTTC
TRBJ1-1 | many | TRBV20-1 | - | CSARRNGNTEAFF | TGCAGTGCTAGAAGGAACGGGAACACTGAAGCTTTCTTT
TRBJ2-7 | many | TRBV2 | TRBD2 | CASSGLAGEGTYEQYF | TGTGCCAGCAGTGGCCTAGCGGGAGAAGGGACCTACGAGCAGTACTTC
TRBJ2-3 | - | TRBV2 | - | CASSPNGLATDTQYF | TGTGCCAGCAGTCCCAATGGGCTAGCCACAGATACGCAGTATTTT
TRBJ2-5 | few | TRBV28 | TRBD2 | CASSKRAGGSETQYF | TGTGCCAGCAGCAAAAGAGCGGGGGGCAGTGAGACCCAGTACTTC
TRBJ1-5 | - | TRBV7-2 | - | CASSLDPGSALHF | TGTGCCAGCAGCCTGGACCCTGGGAGTGCCCTGCATTTT
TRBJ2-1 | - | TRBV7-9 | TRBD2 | CASSVNQRDDEQFF | TGTGCCAGCAGCGTCAACCAGCGGGATGATGAGCAGTTCTTC
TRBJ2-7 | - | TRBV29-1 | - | CSPLAGRRNEQYF | TGCAGCCCTTTGGCAGGGAGAAGGAACGAGCAGTACTTC
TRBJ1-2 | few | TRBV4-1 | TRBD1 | CASSQDEQGANGYTF | TGCGCCAGCAGCCAAGATGAACAGGGGGCTAACGGCTACACCTTC
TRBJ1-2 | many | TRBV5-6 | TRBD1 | CASSQDRGHYGYTF | TGTGCCAGCAGCCAGGACAGGGGGCATTATGGCTACACCTTC
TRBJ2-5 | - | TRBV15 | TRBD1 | CATSSHGQEETQYF | TGTGCCACCAGCAGCCACGGACAGGAGGAGACCCAGTACTTC